This T cell receptor (beta chain) emerged from a study of T cells in Graves' hyperthyroidism and ophthalmopathy. Study-level information: Staff took peripheral blood when the initial diagnosis was made, before any treatment began.

RNA transcripts provided the source from which TCR beta CDR3 regions were amplified. First-round RT-PCR with HTBI primers amplified the TCR CDR3 region. TCRdb analysed the multiplex PCR reads with MiXCR anew, one entry per CDR3 protein. The repertoire holds under 450,000 distinct CDR3 sequences, with about 18% as singletons. Together with thyroid ultrasound, orbital computed tomography, serum thyroxine and TRAb, clinical symptoms were used for diagnoses. Trimming removed 6 bases at V and 0 bases at J, with 15 bases between. The germline V gene has CDR1 MDHEN and CDR2 SYDVKM. CDR3 length equals 16 residues. The sample holds many counts of this clonotype.

The sequencing sample was made of blood. This TCR came from a woman aged 25 to 39 with Graves' hyperthyroidism that later progressed to Graves' ophthalmopathy. The genes are TRBV28 and TRBJ1-3; weak D call: TRBD1 (5 bases). The CDR3 nucleotides read TGTGCCAGCAGAATAATGGACACCAGCTCTGGAAACACCATATATTTT. It translates to CASRIMDTSSGNTIYF.